The rows below give T cell receptor beta chains drawn from one sample of a study of shared clonotypes between healthy human individuals. TCRdb's copy holds only in-frame clones and misses some; the assay was immunoSEQ multiplex PCR. The table shows fewer than 3 million clones, with about 90% occurring only once. Input material: naive CD4+ T cells from PBMCs. The receptors stem from a man between 18 and 29 years old in good health. Some clones in this sample may be carry-over from other donors' samples. The conserved cysteine and the conserved F or W are not part of the CDR3 here.

TRBJ2-3 | TRBV5-1 | ASRSPSGTSTDTQY
TRBJ1-4 | TRBV2 | ASSDGGANEKLF
TRBJ2-7 | TRBV28 | ASRIPDRGSYEQY
TRBJ2-3 | TRBV25-1 | ASSEYGTGLTDTQY
TRBJ2-7 | TRBV2 | ASRGGTSTGEQY
TRBJ1-1 | TRBV2 | ATTGENTEAF
TRBJ2-2 | TRBV5-1 | ASSLVLNTGELF
TRBJ1-4 | TRBV18 | ASSPRTGRNEKLF
TRBJ2-2 | TRBV11-2 | ASSLAAGTGANTGELF
TRBJ2-1 | TRBV6-1 | ASSPYGVYNEQF
TRBJ1-3 | TRBV6-1 | ASDRERFSGNTIY
TRBJ1-3 | TRBV12-5 | ASGPAGDPSGNTIY
TRBJ2-3 | TRBV11-3 | ASSLAGSFGDTQY
TRBJ2-3 | TRBV6-5 | ASSYSRVADTQY
TRBJ2-5 | TRBV5-1 | ASSLERGFRETQY
TRBJ1-5 | TRBV28 | ASSSRGISNQPQH
TRBJ1-5 | TRBV11-2 | ASSLDMGVGPQH
TRBJ1-5 | TRBV21-1 | ASSKRDRPNQPQH
TRBJ1-5 | TRBV18 | ASTDTGVGQPQH
TRBJ2-1 | TRBV7-3 | ASSLSLAEGQF
TRBJ2-2 | TRBV6-1 | ASRGGQGVGGELF
TRBJ2-4 | TRBV7-3 | ASSTEVLTKNIQY
TRBJ2-2 | TRBV20-1 | SARSTGELF
TRBJ1-3 | TRBV6-6 | ASSYSTTTGNTIY
TRBJ1-1 | TRBV4-3 | ASSKGGEAF
TRBJ2-7 | TRBV6-6 | ASSYSSGRFEQY
TRBJ1-2 | TRBV19 | ASSTLPGYRYGYGYT
TRBJ1-4 | TRBV28 | ASTTVGATNEKLF
TRBJ2-3 | TRBV5-1 | ASSLGPGGDWSTDTQY
TRBJ1-5 | TRBV6-6 | ASSYRGGDQPQH
TRBJ2-1 | TRBV7-3 | ASSLTGGPYNEQF
TRBJ2-2 | TRBV7-3 | ASSSRAGELF
TRBJ2-1 | TRBV7-3 | ASSPQGPSTYNEQF
TRBJ2-5 | TRBV28 | ASTSPGTAGLQETQY
TRBJ2-5 | TRBV5-4 | ASSFSTRVRETQY
TRBJ2-3 | TRBV7-8 | ASSFGLSTDTQY